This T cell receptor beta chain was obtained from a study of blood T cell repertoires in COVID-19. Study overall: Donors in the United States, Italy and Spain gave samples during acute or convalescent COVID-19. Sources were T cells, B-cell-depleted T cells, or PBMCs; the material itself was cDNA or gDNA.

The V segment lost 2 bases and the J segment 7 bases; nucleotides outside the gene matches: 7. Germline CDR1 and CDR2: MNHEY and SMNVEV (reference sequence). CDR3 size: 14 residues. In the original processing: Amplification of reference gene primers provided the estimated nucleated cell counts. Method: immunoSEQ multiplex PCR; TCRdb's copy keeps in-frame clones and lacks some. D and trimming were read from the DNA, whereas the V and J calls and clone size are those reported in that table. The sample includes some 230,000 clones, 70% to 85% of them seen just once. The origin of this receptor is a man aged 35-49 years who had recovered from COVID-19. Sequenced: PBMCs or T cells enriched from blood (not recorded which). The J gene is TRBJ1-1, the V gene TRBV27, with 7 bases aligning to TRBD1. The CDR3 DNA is TGTGCCAGCAGTTTAGCCCGACAGGGACTTGAAGCTTTCTTT. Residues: CASSLARQGLEAFF.